Included here is one T cell receptor beta chain sequence, with context. During construction of the library, unique molecular identifiers were attached to individual cDNA molecules for quantitative, reproducible TCR counting. Per the original data handling: Sample TCR counts, which ranged from about 23,224 to 700,000, had a median of roughly 96,000. From the RACE reads, TCRdb called clonotypes with MiXCR, one entry per CDR3 protein. TCRdb, rather than the study authors, made the V and J calls. The sample shows under 400,000 distinct CDR3 sequences, 4.5% to 6% of them seen only once. Indicated time point: pre-sensitization, week 0. Sample treatment: therapeutic diphenylcyclopropenone sensitization with weekly scalp DPC. These data come from a study of human T cells and chemical hapten exposure. The material sequenced was whole blood, taken in connection with sensitization to the hapten diphenylcyclopropenone (DPC). This clonotype was obtained from a woman aged 45-65 years with alopecia areata. Some clones in this sample may be carry-over from other donors' samples.

Here the CDR3 reads CACSYTGELFF. The DNA for the CDR3 is TGTGCCTGTAGCTACACCGGGGAGCTGTTTTTT. This chain links TRBV6-1 with TRBJ2-2; D uncertain. Germline values: CDR1 MNHNS, CDR2 SASEGT. Deletions cut 11 bases from V and 3 bases from J, with 7 bases between. CDR3 size: 11 residues.